The present entry profiles one TCR beta chain with its context. The sample comes from a study of blood T cell repertoires in COVID-19. Study details: The analysed material was cDNA or gDNA that came from T cells, B-cell-depleted T cells, or PBMCs.

Profiled with immunoSEQ multiplex PCR; TCRdb holds only in-frame clones, not every one. Among hundreds of thousands of clones, 88% were seen once, and the ten largest hold over 1.3%. The CDR3 sequence is 15 residues long. J gave up 4 bases and V 2 bases, and 4 bases lay outside the gene matches. Germline loops: CDR1 KGHSH, CDR2 LQKENI. The V gene is TRBV18, the J gene TRBJ2-7, with 11 bases aligning to TRBD2. Sequenced: peripheral blood. The receptor was isolated from an older man with acute or convalescent COVID-19. The CDR3 region is CASSPISGRDYEQYF. CDR3 bases: TGTGCCAGCTCACCAATTAGCGGGAGGGATTACGAGCAGTACTTC.